This TCR beta chain was obtained from a study of immune evolution from preneoplasia to lung adenocarcinoma. Findings and limits, study-wide: Top clone frequencies peaked in normal lung, apparently declining through invasive adenocarcinoma.

Patient tissue came from resections in Japan or China, 2014–2017. Macro-dissection enriched premalignant or tumor cells before nucleic acid extraction. Method: immunoSEQ multiplex PCR; TCRdb's copy keeps in-frame clones and lacks some. The sample yields 7,400 or so clones, just under 75% seen once. By share of the sample, this clone is medium-sized. Antigen specificity is unknown. Per the germline V gene, CDR1 is SGHRS and CDR2 is YFSETQ. The CDR3 spans 14 residues. V lost 5 bases, J lost 0 bases, and 11 bases lay in between. The chain employs TRBV5-1 and TRBJ1-1, with unresolved D. This TCR was sampled from a donor aged 70 or over with lung adenocarcinoma. Some clones in this sample may be carry-over from other donors' samples. The sample comprised FFPE lung adenocarcinoma in situ tissue. CDR3 in amino acids: CASRTGPMNTEAFF. CDR3 in DNA: TGCGCCAGCAGAACCGGGCCAATGAACACTGAAGCTTTCTTT.